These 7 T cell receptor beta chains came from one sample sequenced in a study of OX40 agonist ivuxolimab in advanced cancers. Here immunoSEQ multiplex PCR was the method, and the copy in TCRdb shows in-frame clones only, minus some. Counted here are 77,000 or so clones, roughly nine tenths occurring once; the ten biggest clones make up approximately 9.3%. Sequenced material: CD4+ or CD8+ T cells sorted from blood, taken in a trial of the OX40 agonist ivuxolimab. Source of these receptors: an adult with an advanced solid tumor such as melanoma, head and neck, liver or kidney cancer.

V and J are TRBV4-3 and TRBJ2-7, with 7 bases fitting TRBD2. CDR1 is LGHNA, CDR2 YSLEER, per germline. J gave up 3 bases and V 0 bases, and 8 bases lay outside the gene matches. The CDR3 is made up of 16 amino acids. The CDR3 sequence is CASSQDSTSEDYEQYF. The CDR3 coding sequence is TGCGCCAGCAGCCAAGATAGCACTAGCGAGGACTACGAGCAGTACTTC.

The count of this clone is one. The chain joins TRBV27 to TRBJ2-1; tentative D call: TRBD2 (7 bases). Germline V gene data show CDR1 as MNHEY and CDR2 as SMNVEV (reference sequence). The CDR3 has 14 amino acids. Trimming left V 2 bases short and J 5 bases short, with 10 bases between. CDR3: CASSLGGANNEQFF. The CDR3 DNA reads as TGTGCCAGCAGTTTAGGGGGGGCGAACAATGAGCAGTTCTTC.

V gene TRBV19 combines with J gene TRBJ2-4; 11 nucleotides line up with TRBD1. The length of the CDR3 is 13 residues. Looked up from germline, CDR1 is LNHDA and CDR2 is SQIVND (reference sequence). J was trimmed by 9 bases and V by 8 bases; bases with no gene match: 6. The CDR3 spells CASPRTGGTIQYF. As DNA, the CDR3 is TGTGCCAGTCCTAGGACAGGGGGCACCATTCAGTACTTC.

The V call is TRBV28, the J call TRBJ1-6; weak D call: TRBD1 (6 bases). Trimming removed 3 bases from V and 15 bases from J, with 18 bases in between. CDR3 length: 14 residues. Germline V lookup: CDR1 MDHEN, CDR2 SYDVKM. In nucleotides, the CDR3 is TGTGCCAGCAGTTTTGAGGGCAGGGGATATCTCCTCCACTTT. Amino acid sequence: CASSFEGRGYLLHF.

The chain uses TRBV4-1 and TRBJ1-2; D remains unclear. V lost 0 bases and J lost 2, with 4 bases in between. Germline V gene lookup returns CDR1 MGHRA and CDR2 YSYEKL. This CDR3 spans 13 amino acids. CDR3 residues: CASSQDPNYGYTF. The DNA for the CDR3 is TGCGCCAGCAGCCAAGACCCCAACTATGGCTACACCTTC.

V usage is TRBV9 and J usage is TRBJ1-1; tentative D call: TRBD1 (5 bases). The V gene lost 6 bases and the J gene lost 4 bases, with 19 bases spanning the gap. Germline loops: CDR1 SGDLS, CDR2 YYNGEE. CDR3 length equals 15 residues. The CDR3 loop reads CASTPFDKGSTEAFF. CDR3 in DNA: TGTGCCAGCACCCCGTTCGACAAGGGGTCCACTGAAGCTTTCTTT.

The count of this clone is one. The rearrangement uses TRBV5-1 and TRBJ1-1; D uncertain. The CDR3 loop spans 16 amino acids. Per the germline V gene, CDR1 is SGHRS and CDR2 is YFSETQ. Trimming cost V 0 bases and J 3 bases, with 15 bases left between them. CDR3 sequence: CASSLGPTEKDTEAFF. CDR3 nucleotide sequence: TGCGCCAGCAGCTTGGGTCCTACAGAGAAGGACACTGAAGCTTTCTTT.